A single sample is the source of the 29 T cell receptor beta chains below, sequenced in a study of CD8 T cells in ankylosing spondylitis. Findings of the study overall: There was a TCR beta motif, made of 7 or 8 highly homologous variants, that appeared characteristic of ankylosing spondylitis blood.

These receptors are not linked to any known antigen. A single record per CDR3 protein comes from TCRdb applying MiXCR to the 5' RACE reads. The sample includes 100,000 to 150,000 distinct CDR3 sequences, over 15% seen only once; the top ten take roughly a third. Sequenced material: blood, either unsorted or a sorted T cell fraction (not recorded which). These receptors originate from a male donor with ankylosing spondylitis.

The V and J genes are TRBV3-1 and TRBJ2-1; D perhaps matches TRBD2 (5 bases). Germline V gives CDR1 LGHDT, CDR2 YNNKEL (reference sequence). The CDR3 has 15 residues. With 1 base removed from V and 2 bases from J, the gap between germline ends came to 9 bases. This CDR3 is CASSQGSGAYNEQFF. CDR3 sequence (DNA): TGTGCCAGCAGCCAAGGAAGCGGAGCCTACAATGAGCAGTTCTTC.

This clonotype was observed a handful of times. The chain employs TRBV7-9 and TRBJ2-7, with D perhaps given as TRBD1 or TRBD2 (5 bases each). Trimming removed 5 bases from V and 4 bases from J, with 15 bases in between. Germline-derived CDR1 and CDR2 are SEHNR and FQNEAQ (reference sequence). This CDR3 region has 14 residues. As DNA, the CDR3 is TGTGCCAGCAGCGGCTACGGGACGTTTTACGAGCAGTACTTC. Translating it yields CASSGYGTFYEQYF.

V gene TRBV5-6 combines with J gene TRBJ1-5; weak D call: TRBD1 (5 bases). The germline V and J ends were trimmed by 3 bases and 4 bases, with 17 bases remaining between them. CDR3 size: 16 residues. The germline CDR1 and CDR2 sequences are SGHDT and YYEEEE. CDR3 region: CASSSRRAGRNQPQHF. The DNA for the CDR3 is TGTGCCAGCAGCTCTCGGCGGGCGGGGCGGAATCAGCCCCAGCATTTT.

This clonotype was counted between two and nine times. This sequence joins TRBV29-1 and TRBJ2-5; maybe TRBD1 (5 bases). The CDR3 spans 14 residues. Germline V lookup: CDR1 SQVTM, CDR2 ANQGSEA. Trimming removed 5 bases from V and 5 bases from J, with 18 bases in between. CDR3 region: CSVPDIRVWETQYF. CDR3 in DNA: TGCAGCGTTCCGGACATTCGGGTGTGGGAGACCCAGTACTTC.

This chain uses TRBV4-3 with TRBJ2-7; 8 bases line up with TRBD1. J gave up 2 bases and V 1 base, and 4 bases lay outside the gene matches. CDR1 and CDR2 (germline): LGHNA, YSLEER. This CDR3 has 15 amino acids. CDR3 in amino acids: CASSQGQGLAYEQYF. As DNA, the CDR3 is TGCGCCAGCAGCCAAGGACAGGGGCTTGCCTACGAGCAGTACTTC.

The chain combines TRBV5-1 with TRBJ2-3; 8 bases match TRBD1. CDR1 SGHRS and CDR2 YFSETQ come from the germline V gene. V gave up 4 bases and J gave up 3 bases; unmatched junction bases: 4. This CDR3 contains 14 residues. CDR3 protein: CASSGGQGTDTQYF. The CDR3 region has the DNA TGCGCCAGCAGCGGCGGACAGGGAACAGATACGCAGTATTTT.

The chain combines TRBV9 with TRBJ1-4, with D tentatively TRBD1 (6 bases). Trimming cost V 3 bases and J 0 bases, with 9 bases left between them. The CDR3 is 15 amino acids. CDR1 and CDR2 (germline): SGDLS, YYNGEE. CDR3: CASSAGHATNEKLFF. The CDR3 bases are TGTGCCAGCAGCGCGGGACATGCAACTAATGAAAAACTGTTTTTT.

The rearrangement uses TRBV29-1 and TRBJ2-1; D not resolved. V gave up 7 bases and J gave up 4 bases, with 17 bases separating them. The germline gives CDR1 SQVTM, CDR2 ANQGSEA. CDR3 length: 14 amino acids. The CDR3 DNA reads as TGCAGCGCCGAAAGTCAGGCGATATACAATGAGCAGTTCTTC. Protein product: CSAESQAIYNEQFF.

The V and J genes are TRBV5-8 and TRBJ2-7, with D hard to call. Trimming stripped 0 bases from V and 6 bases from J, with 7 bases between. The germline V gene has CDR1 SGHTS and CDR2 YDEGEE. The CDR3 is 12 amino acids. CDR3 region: CASSLDPFEQYF. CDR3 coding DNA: TGTGCCAGCAGCTTGGACCCTTTCGAGCAGTACTTC.

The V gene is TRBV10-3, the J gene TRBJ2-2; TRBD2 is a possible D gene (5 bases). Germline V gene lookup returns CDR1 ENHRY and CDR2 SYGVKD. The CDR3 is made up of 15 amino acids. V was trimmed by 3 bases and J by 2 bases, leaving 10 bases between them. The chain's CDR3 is CAISESGINTGELFF. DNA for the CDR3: TGTGCCATCAGTGAATCGGGGATTAACACCGGGGAGCTGTTTTTT.

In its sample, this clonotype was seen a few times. The chain's CDR3 is CASSQDRAGAAHEQFF. CDR3 sequence (DNA): TGTGCCAGCAGCCAAGATCGCGCGGGAGCAGCCCATGAGCAGTTCTTC. The chain uses TRBV3-1 and TRBJ2-1; 7 bases agree with TRBD2. The CDR3 has 16 residues. Looked up from germline, CDR1 is LGHDT and CDR2 is YNNKEL (reference sequence). After removal of 0 bases from V and 8 bases from J, the junction contained 10 bases not matched to a gene.

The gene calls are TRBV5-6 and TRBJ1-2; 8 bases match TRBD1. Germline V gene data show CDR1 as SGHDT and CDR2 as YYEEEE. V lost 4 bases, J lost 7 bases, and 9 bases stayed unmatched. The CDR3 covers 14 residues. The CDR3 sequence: CASSGQQGVGGYTF. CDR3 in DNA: TGTGCCAGCAGCGGCCAACAGGGGGTCGGTGGCTACACCTTC.

The CDR3: CATSDPSSTDTQYF. In DNA, the CDR3 is TGTGCCACCAGTGACCCCAGCTCCACAGATACGCAGTATTTT. The J gene is TRBJ2-3, the V gene TRBV24-1; D gene unclear. The CDR3 runs to 14 residues. Trimming shortened V by 4 bases and J by 2 bases, and 9 bases separated the two germline ends. Germline V gives CDR1 KGHDR, CDR2 SFDVKD.

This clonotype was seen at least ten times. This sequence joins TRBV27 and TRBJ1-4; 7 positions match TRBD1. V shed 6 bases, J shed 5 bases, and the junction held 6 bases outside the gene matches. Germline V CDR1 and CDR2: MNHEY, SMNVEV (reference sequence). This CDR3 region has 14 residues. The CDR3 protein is CASSTGVSNEKLFF. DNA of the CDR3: TGTGCCAGCAGCACAGGGGTCTCAAATGAAAAACTGTTTTTT.

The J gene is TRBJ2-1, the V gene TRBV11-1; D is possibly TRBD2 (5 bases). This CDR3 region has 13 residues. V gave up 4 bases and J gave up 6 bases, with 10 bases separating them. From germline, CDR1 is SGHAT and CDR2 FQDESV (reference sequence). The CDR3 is CASSSPTSNEQFF. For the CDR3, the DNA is TGTGCCAGCAGCTCCCCCACTAGCAATGAGCAGTTCTTC.

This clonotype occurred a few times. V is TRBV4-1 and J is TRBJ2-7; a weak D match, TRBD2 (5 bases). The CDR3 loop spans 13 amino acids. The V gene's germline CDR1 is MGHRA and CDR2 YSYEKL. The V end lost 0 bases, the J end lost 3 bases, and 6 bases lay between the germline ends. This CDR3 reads CASSQDDYYEQYF. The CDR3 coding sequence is TGCGCCAGCAGCCAAGATGACTACTACGAGCAGTACTTC.

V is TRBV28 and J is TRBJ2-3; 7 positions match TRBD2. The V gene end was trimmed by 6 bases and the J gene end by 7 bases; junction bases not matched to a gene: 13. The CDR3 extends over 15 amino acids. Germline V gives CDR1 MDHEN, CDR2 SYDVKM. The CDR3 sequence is CASSLRAGDSNTQYF. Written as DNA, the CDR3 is TGTGCCAGCAGCCTCAGGGCGGGAGACTCGAATACGCAGTATTTT.

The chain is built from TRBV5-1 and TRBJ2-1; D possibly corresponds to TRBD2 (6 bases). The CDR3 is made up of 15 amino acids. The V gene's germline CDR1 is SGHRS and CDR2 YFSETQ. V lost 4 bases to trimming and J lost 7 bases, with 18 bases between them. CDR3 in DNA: TGCGCCAGCAGCCCGTGGAGGGGTTCATCGAATGAGCAGTTCTTC. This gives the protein CASSPWRGSSNEQFF.

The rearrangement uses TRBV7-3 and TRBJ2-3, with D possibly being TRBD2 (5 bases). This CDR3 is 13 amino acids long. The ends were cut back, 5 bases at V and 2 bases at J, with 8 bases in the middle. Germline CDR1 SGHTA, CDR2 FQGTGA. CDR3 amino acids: CASSGLATDTQYF. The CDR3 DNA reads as TGTGCCAGCAGCGGACTTGCCACAGATACGCAGTATTTT.

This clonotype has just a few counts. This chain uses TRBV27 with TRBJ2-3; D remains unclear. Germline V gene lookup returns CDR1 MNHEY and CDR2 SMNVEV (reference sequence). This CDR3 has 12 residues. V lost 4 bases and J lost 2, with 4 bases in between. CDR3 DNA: TGTGCCAGCAGTTCTACCACAGATACGCAGTATTTT. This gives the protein CASSSTTDTQYF.

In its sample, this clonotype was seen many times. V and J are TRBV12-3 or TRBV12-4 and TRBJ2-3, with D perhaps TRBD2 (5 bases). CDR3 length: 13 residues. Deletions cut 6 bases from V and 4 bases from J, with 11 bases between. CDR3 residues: CASSLAGADTQYF. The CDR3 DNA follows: TGTGCCAGCAGCCTGGCCGGGGCAGATACGCAGTATTTT.

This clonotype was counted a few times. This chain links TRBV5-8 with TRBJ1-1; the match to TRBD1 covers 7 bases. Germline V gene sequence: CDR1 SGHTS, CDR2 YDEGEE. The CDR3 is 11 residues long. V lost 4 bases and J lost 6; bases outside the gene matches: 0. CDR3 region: CASSRGPEAFF. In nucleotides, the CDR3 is TGTGCCAGCAGCAGGGGGCCTGAAGCTTTCTTT.

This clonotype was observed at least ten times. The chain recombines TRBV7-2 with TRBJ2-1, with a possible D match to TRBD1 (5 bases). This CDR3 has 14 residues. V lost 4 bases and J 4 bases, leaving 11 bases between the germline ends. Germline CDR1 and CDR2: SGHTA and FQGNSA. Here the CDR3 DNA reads TGTGCCAGCAGCTCCCGCACAGGATACAATGAGCAGTTCTTC. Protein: CASSSRTGYNEQFF.

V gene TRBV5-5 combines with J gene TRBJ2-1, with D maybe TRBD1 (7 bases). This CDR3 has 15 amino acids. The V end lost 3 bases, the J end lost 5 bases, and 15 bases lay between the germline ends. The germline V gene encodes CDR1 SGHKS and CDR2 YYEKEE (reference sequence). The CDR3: CASSWSRGRNNEQFF. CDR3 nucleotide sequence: TGTGCCAGCAGCTGGAGCAGGGGGAGGAACAATGAGCAGTTCTTC.

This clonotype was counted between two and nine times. The CDR3: CASSPRTSRINEQFF. CDR3 bases: TGTGCCAGCAGCCCTCGGACTAGCCGGATCAATGAGCAGTTCTTC. This chain links TRBV14 with TRBJ2-1, with 8 bases lining up with TRBD2. The germline V gene has CDR1 SGHDN and CDR2 FVKESK. With 4 bases clipped from V and 6 bases from J, the junction kept 8 bases outside the gene matches. CDR3 length: 15 amino acids.

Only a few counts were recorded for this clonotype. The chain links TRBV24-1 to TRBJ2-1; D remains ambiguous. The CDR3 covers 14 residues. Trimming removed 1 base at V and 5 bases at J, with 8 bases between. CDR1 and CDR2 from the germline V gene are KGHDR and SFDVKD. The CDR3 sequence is CATSDLSHHNEQFF. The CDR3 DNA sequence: TGTGCCACCAGTGATTTAAGCCACCACAATGAGCAGTTCTTC.

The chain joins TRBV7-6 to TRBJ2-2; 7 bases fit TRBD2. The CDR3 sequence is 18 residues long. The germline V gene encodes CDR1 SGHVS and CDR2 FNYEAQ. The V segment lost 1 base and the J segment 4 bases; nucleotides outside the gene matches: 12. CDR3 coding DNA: TGTGCCAGCAGCTTAGGAGGTGGCGGGAGAGGGTTCACCGGGGAGCTGTTTTTT. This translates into CASSLGGGGRGFTGELFF.

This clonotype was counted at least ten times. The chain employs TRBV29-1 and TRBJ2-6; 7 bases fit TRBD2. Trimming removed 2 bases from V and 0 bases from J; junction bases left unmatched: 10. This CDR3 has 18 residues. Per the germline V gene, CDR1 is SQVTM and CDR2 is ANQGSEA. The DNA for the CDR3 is TGCAGCGTTGAAAGGTGGCCGGGAGGTGACTCTGGGGCCAACGTCCTGACTTTC. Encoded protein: CSVERWPGGDSGANVLTF.

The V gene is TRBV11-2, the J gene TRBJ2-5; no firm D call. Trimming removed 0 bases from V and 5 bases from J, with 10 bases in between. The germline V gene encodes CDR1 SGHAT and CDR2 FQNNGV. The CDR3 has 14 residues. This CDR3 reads CASSLEASFETQYF. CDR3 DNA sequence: TGTGCCAGCAGCTTAGAGGCTAGTTTCGAGACCCAGTACTTC.